A selection of T cell receptor beta chains follows, all from one sample in a study of T cell changes during pregnancy in multiple sclerosis. Data came from immunoSEQ multiplex PCR; TCRdb stores just in-frame clones and leaves some out. The repertoire includes some 20,000 clones, approximately 90% of them detected once, and 1.3% sits in the top ten. Sequencing was performed on CD4+ T cells from peripheral blood mononuclear cells, taken in the first trimester of pregnancy. All receptors come from a female donor in good health, enrolled as a control in a pregnancy study. Each CDR3 is given with its conserved first and last residue. Fields, in order: D gene, J gene, V gene, clone size, CDR3 protein, CDR3 DNA. D genes are given only for firm matches. The listing skips clone size in some rows; elsewhere it reads once, few, many or a size class.

- TRBJ1-2 TRBV2 few CASSESGSYGYTF TGTGCCAGCAGTGAATCCGGTTCCTATGGCTACACCTTC
- TRBJ1-4 TRBV5-6 - CASSGGLDEKLFF TGTGCCAGCAGCGGGGGGTTAGATGAAAAACTGTTTTTT
TRBD1 TRBJ1-1 TRBV7-2 few CASSLGRTGRKGEAFF TGTGCCAGCAGCTTAGGTCGGACAGGGAGGAAAGGTGAAGCTTTCTTT
- TRBJ1-1 TRBV4-1 - CASSHAGATNTEAFF TGCGCCAGCAGCCACGCGGGGGCCACGAACACTGAAGCTTTCTTT
TRBD2 TRBJ2-3 TRBV4-1 - CASSFGLAEAGGTDTQYF TGCGCCAGCAGCTTTGGACTAGCGGAAGCAGGGGGCACAGATACGCAGTATTTT
- TRBJ1-2 TRBV18 - CASSPSGGPGYGYTF TGTGCCAGCTCACCATCCGGGGGGCCGGGCTATGGCTACACCTTC
- TRBJ2-3 TRBV11-2 - CASSKLGTSTDTQYF TGTGCCAGCAGCAAACTAGGTACTAGCACAGATACGCAGTATTTT
TRBD2 TRBJ2-1 TRBV2 once CASTVSSGGAYNEQFF TGTGCCAGCACCGTTTCTAGCGGGGGGGCATACAATGAGCAGTTCTTC
- TRBJ2-7 TRBV14 - CASSQGGTYEQYF TGTGCCAGCAGCCAAGGAGGGACCTACGAGCAGTACTTC
TRBD2 TRBJ2-3 TRBV7-2 - CASSPGLGPQAQYF TGTGCCAGCAGCCCGGGACTAGGGCCTCAGGCGCAGTATTTT
- TRBJ1-2 TRBV30 - CAWNLIIAAATPNYGYTF TGTGCCTGGAACCTTATAATTGCTGCGGCAACCCCCAACTATGGCTACACCTTC
- TRBJ2-1 TRBV9 - CASSVVDFGGASYNEQFF TGTGCCAGCAGCGTAGTAGACTTTGGGGGGGCCTCCTACAATGAGCAGTTCTTC
- TRBJ1-2 TRBV19 - CASTPPGDPRNYGYTF TGTGCCAGTACCCCCCCAGGGGACCCCCGCAACTATGGCTACACCTTC
- TRBJ1-1 TRBV9 few CASSGISGTEAFF TGTGCCAGCAGCGGAATATCGGGGACTGAAGCTTTCTTT
- TRBJ2-7 TRBV5-6 - CASSLTGIYEQYF TGTGCCAGCAGCTTAACAGGGATCTACGAGCAGTACTTC
TRBD1 TRBJ1-6 TRBV6-5 once CASTPDRGENSPLHF TGTGCCAGCACCCCCGACAGGGGTGAAAATTCACCCCTCCACTTT
TRBD1 TRBJ2-4 TRBV19 - CASSVTWDRGKYF TGTGCCAGTAGTGTGACGTGGGACAGGGGGAAGTACTTC
TRBD2 TRBJ2-5 TRBV9 - CASSPGTSGWETQYF TGTGCCAGCAGCCCAGGGACTAGCGGATGGGAGACCCAGTACTTC
TRBD1 TRBJ1-6 TRBV30 - CAWSRGQGNSPLHF TGTGCCTGGAGTAGAGGACAGGGGAATTCACCCCTCCACTTT
TRBD2 TRBJ2-7 TRBV27 few CASSLRTSGISYEQYF TGTGCCAGCAGTTTAAGGACTAGCGGGATCTCCTACGAGCAGTACTTC
- TRBJ2-7 TRBV6-1 - CASSWESSYEQYF TGTGCCAGCAGTTGGGAGAGCTCCTACGAGCAGTACTTC
- TRBJ1-1 TRBV20-1 - CAGGGPVEAFF TGCGCTGGGGGAGGGCCGGTTGAAGCTTTCTTT
- TRBJ2-3 TRBV27 - CASKSSSDTQYF TGTGCCAGCAAGTCGAGCTCAGATACGCAGTATTTT
- TRBJ2-6 TRBV4-3 - CASSQDWTPGANVLTF TGCGCCAGCAGCCAAGATTGGACTCCAGGGGCCAACGTCCTGACTTTC
- TRBJ2-5 TRBV6-5 - CASSPSRATQYF TGTGCCAGCAGCCCCTCTCGCGCGACCCAGTACTTC
TRBD1 TRBJ1-4 TRBV20-1 - CSAKGGLRLFF TGCAGTGCTAAAGGGGGCCTCCGTCTGTTTTTT
- TRBJ1-6 TRBV2 medium-sized CASIAGPGGSPLHF TGTGCCAGCATAGCGGGCCCTGGGGGTTCACCCCTCCACTTT
- TRBJ1-4 TRBV7-2 - CASTPVLGGEKLFF TGTGCCAGCACCCCCGTCCTCGGAGGGGAAAAACTGTTTTTT
- TRBJ1-6 TRBV7-2 - CASSLASGRDISNSPLHF TGTGCCAGCAGCTTAGCTTCTGGCAGGGACATAAGTAATTCACCCCTCCACTTT
- TRBJ1-4 TRBV27 - CASSLGGVREKLFF TGTGCCAGCAGTTTAGGGGGGGTACGAGAAAAACTGTTTTTT
TRBD2 TRBJ2-5 TRBV9 - CASSPGGSYQETQYF TGTGCCAGCAGCCCCGGGGGGAGTTACCAAGAGACCCAGTACTTC
- TRBJ2-3 TRBV18 - CASSPPRGTSTDTQYF TGTGCCAGCTCACCCCCCAGGGGCACTAGCACAGATACGCAGTATTTT
TRBD1 TRBJ2-7 TRBV7-8 once CASSSGQTVYEQYF TGTGCCAGCAGCTCGGGACAGACTGTCTACGAGCAGTACTTC
- TRBJ1-3 TRBV5-1 - CASSLGTEQLGNTIYF TGCGCCAGCAGCTTGGGGACAGAACAACTAGGAAACACCATATATTTT
TRBD1 TRBJ2-3 TRBV5-6 - CASSLQGATDTQYF TGTGCCAGCAGCCTCCAGGGGGCCACAGATACGCAGTATTTT
TRBD1 TRBJ1-2 TRBV19 - CASSTLQGWYGYTF TGTGCCAGTAGTACGTTACAGGGGTGGTATGGCTACACCTTC
TRBD1 TRBJ1-1 TRBV18 - CASSPRPAGGMNTEAFF TGTGCCAGCTCACCACGTCCCGCAGGGGGCATGAACACTGAAGCTTTCTTT
TRBD2 TRBJ2-1 TRBV11-3 few CASSSGTSVGEQFF TGTGCCAGCAGCTCCGGGACTAGTGTTGGTGAGCAGTTCTTC
TRBD2 TRBJ2-2 TRBV9 - CASSAGLAGTGELFF TGTGCCAGCAGCGCCGGACTAGCGGGGACCGGGGAGCTGTTTTTT
TRBD2 TRBJ2-3 TRBV7-9 - CASSLSGGLSTDTQYF TGTGCCAGCAGCTTAAGCGGGGGCCTTTCCACAGATACGCAGTATTTT
TRBD1 TRBJ2-3 TRBV5-4 - CASSSGTGMTDTQYF TGTGCCAGCAGCTCGGGGACAGGGATGACAGATACGCAGTATTTT
- TRBJ1-1 TRBV18 - CASSPTGFRDTEAFF TGTGCCAGCTCACCCACAGGGTTCAGGGACACTGAAGCTTTCTTT
- TRBJ1-5 TRBV5-1 - CASSLAGTSNQPQHF TGCGCCAGCAGCTTGGCCGGGACATCTAATCAGCCCCAGCATTTT
TRBD2 TRBJ2-7 TRBV13 few CASSSGGRLYEQYF TGTGCCAGCAGCTCGGGGGGGAGGCTCTACGAGCAGTACTTC
TRBD1 TRBJ2-3 TRBV2 - CASTRTGRGIIGDTQYF TGTGCCAGCACCAGGACAGGGAGAGGGATAATCGGAGATACGCAGTATTTT
TRBD1 TRBJ2-2 TRBV7-2 - CASRGQGDGTGELFF TGTGCCAGCAGGGGACAGGGGGACGGCACCGGGGAGCTGTTTTTT
- TRBJ1-1 TRBV5-5 - CASSPLNTEAFF TGTGCCAGCAGCCCCTTGAACACTGAAGCTTTCTTT
- TRBJ1-2 TRBV7-9 - CASSLVLDGSGSGYTF TGTGCCAGCAGCTTAGTTTTGGACGGGAGCGGTAGTGGCTACACCTTC
TRBD2 TRBJ2-5 TRBV15 few CATSSKREKETQYF TGTGCCACCAGCAGTAAGCGGGAGAAAGAGACCCAGTACTTC
TRBD2 TRBJ2-5 TRBV5-1 - CATTSGSFGETQYF TGCGCCACAACTAGCGGGAGCTTTGGAGAGACCCAGTACTTC
TRBD2 TRBJ2-7 TRBV7-2 - CASSPMTSGTYEQYF TGTGCCAGCAGCCCCATGACTAGCGGGACCTACGAGCAGTACTTC
TRBD1 TRBJ2-2 TRBV6-1 - CASREDRVGTGELFF TGTGCCAGCAGGGAGGACAGGGTTGGCACCGGGGAGCTGTTTTTT
TRBD2 TRBJ2-7 TRBV7-8 - CASSLSGVSSYEQYF TGTGCCAGCAGCTTAAGCGGGGTTAGCTCCTACGAGCAGTACTTC
- TRBJ2-5 TRBV30 once CAWSTGETQYF TGTGCCTGGAGTACGGGGGAGACCCAGTACTTC
TRBD1 TRBJ2-7 TRBV10-3 - CASGQGAVGEQYF TGTGCCTCCGGTCAGGGGGCAGTAGGCGAGCAGTACTTC